The 32 T cell receptor beta chains in this list originate from one sample, sequenced in a study of blood T cell repertoires in COVID-19 (dated by TCRdb to 2019 to 2021). Library prep was done by the immunoSEQ multiplex PCR assay. Not all clones reach the TCRdb copy of this immuneACCESS table, which keeps in-frame sequences only. Checked studies attribute under half of the gap to unresolved V genes and leave the rest unexplained. The sample data list a few hundred thousand clones, and around 89% of these were observed just once. The top ten constitute 3.5% to 4.5% of the sample. The sequencing sample was made of PBMCs or T cells enriched from blood (not recorded which). The receptors were sampled from a woman between 18 and 29 years old with acute COVID-19.

The chain has TRBV3-1 (or the pseudogene TRBV3-2) and TRBJ2-3, with D possibly TRBD1 on 5 matching bases. Germline loops: CDR1 LGHDT, CDR2 YNNKEL (reference sequence). The CDR3 has 13 residues. The V end lost 3 bases, the J end lost 7 bases, and 11 bases lay between the germline ends. CDR3 in DNA: TGTGCCAGCAGCCATGGGGCGGAGTATACGCAGTATTTT. Translation: CASSHGAEYTQYF.

This chain uses TRBV7-3 with TRBJ2-3, with 9 bases that match TRBD2. The V gene end was trimmed by 4 bases and the J gene end by 0 bases; junction bases not matched to a gene: 5. Germline CDR1 is SGHTA and CDR2 is FQGTGA. This CDR3 has 16 residues. For the CDR3, the DNA is TGTGCCAGCAGCTCGACTAGCGGTATTAGCACAGATACGCAGTATTTT. This translates into CASSSTSGISTDTQYF.

The CDR3 DNA sequence: TGTGCCAGCAGACAGGGGTACACTGAAGCTTTCTTT. Translated, it gives CASRQGYTEAFF. The chain employs TRBV2 and TRBJ1-1; TRBD1 aligns across 7 bases. Germline V gives CDR1 SNHLY, CDR2 FYNNEI. The CDR3 is made up of 12 amino acids. The V and J ends lost 6 bases and 3 bases, in that order; junction bases with no gene match: 1.

The chain recombines TRBV28 with TRBJ2-2; no clear D gene. Trimming pared 1 base from V and 0 bases from J, leaving 12 bases between. Germline CDR1 MDHEN, CDR2 SYDVKM. The CDR3 is made up of 17 amino acids. This chain's CDR3 is CASSLSYGIANTGELFF. CDR3 nucleotides: TGTGCCAGCAGTTTATCTTACGGTATCGCGAACACCGGGGAGCTGTTTTTT.

The J gene is TRBJ1-2, the V gene TRBV19; the D is unclear. The CDR3 spans 14 residues. Trimming took off 2 bases at V and 2 bases at J, with 9 bases between the two ends. The V gene's germline CDR1 is LNHDA and CDR2 SQIVND (reference sequence). In DNA form, the CDR3 reads TGTGCCAGTAGTATATCGGCGGGGAACTATGGCTACACCTTC. This codes for CASSISAGNYGYTF.

The sample holds one count of this clone. This chain uses TRBV12-2 with TRBJ1-3; TRBD1, as called in the table, went unchecked against the DNA. TRBV12-2 is a recognized pseudogene. This CDR3 comprises 17 residues. The CDR3 protein is CASRLEVEGAAGNTIYF. The CDR3 DNA reads TGTGCAAGTCGCTTAGAAGTGGAGGGGGCGGCAGGAAACACCATATATTTT.

In DNA, the CDR3 is TGTGCCAGCAGCCGCAACCAGGGGACAGGGGCGGGAGAAAAACTGTTTTTT. Translated: CASSRNQGTGAGEKLFF. The chain uses TRBV5-5 and TRBJ1-4; TRBD1 matches at 10 bases. Germline-derived CDR1 and CDR2 are SGHKS and YYEKEE (reference sequence). Losses at the gene ends were 4 bases for V and 8 bases for J; bases not matched to a gene: 14. CDR3 length: 17 residues.

CDR3 in DNA: TGTGCCAGCAGCATGGGGGACAGTAACTATGGCTACACCTTC. This sequence encodes CASSMGDSNYGYTF. The chain combines TRBV9 with TRBJ1-2, with 7 bases fitting TRBD1. The germline V gene encodes CDR1 SGDLS and CDR2 YYNGEE. The V and J ends lost 4 bases and 1 base, in that order; junction bases with no gene match: 4. The CDR3 has 14 amino acids. The whole variable domain, remainder taken from reference TRBV9 and TRBJ1-2, is DSGVTQTPKHLITATGQRVTLRCSPRSGDLSVYWYQQSLDQGLQFLIQYYNGEERAKGNILERFSAQQFPDLHSELNLSSLELGDSALYFCASSMGDSNYGYTFGSGTRLTVV.

The rearrangement joins TRBV15 to TRBJ2-2, with a weak D call TRBD1 (6 bases). Germline CDR1 LNHNV, CDR2 YYDKDF (reference sequence). Trimming pared 0 bases from V and 7 bases from J, leaving 21 bases between. CDR3 length: 18 residues. CDR3 loop: CATSREYRAGSKDGELFF. The CDR3 coding sequence is TGTGCCACCAGCAGAGAGTACAGGGCTGGTTCGAAGGACGGGGAGCTGTTTTTT.

V usage is TRBV19 and J usage is TRBJ2-1, with D maybe TRBD2 (6 bases). Germline values: CDR1 LNHDA, CDR2 SQIVND (reference sequence). Trimming stripped 0 bases from V and 0 bases from J, with 15 bases between. The CDR3 loop spans 18 amino acids. CDR3 residues: CASSIDRYGGSSYNEQFF. The CDR3 nucleotides are TGTGCCAGTAGTATAGATCGATACGGAGGGAGCTCCTACAATGAGCAGTTCTTC.

The rearrangement uses TRBV6-5 and TRBJ2-7; a possible D gene is TRBD1 (6 bases). V lost 6 bases, J lost 2 bases, and 17 bases lay in between. The CDR3 runs to 15 residues. The germline CDR1 and CDR2 sequences are MNHEY and SVGAGI. The CDR3 loop is CASRDPRQETYEQYF. Written as DNA, the CDR3 is TGTGCCAGCAGAGATCCTAGACAGGAAACCTACGAGCAGTACTTC.

This chain connects TRBV11-3 to TRBJ2-5; TRBD1 agrees at 7 bases. The CDR3 loop spans 15 amino acids. Germline CDR1 SGHNT, CDR2 YENEEA. V was pared by 2 bases and J by 0 bases, with 3 bases of the junction left unmatched. The CDR3 sequence is CASSLMGTDQETQYF. The CDR3 DNA reads TGTGCCAGCAGCTTAATGGGGACAGACCAAGAGACCCAGTACTTC.

The chain joins TRBV2 to TRBJ2-7; D not resolved. Trimming left V 9 bases short and J 3 bases short, with 18 bases between. This CDR3 region has 14 residues. Germline-derived CDR1 and CDR2 are SNHLY and FYNNEI. The CDR3 DNA reads as TGTGCCAGGTCCACTACCACTGGCGACTACGAGCAGTACTTC. It codes for CARSTTTGDYEQYF.

The chain joins TRBV6-1 to TRBJ1-2; D is uncertain. The CDR3 runs to 15 residues. With 0 bases removed from V and 3 bases from J, the gap between germline ends came to 11 bases. Germline values: CDR1 MNHNS, CDR2 SASEGT. CDR3 loop: CASSEAPWTDYGYTF. In nucleotides, the CDR3 is TGTGCCAGCAGTGAAGCGCCTTGGACTGACTATGGCTACACCTTC.

J is TRBJ2-7 and V is TRBV28; TRBD2 is a possible D gene (5 bases). The CDR3 consists of 17 residues. Germline CDR1 MDHEN, CDR2 SYDVKM. V lost 5 bases to trimming and J lost 4 bases, with 24 bases between them. The chain's CDR3 is CASSVYGWRSGRYEQYF. In nucleotides, the CDR3 is TGTGCCAGCAGTGTATATGGATGGAGGTCGGGGAGATACGAGCAGTACTTC.

The V call is TRBV10-2, the J call TRBJ2-5; 9 bases are shared with TRBD2. The germline gives CDR1 WSHSY, CDR2 SAAADI. The CDR3 totals 14 residues. V shed 6 bases and J 1 base; nucleotides not matched to a gene: 3. DNA of the CDR3: TGCGCCAGCAGCCTGACTAGCGGCCAAGAGACCCAGTACTTC. Translated, it gives CASSLTSGQETQYF.

V and J are TRBV9 and TRBJ1-4, with D perhaps matching TRBD1 (6 bases). Germline V gene lookup returns CDR1 SGDLS and CDR2 YYNGEE. V lost 0 bases and J 13 bases, leaving 16 bases between the germline ends. This CDR3 has 14 residues. CDR3 loop: CASSVGSTGGGLFF. In nucleotides, the CDR3 is TGTGCCAGCAGCGTAGGCTCGACAGGCGGCGGACTGTTTTTT.

V usage is TRBV19 and J usage is TRBJ1-4; D gene ambiguous. V lost 6 bases, J lost 7 bases, and 18 bases lay in between. The V gene's germline CDR1 is LNHDA and CDR2 SQIVND (reference sequence). The CDR3 totals 15 residues. Here the CDR3 reads CASRESGILAEKLFF. The CDR3 DNA is TGTGCCAGTAGGGAATCCGGGATCCTGGCTGAAAAACTGTTTTTT.

The chain carries TRBV6-5 and TRBJ2-7, with TRBD1 as a possible D gene (5 bases). The germline CDR1 and CDR2 sequences are MNHEY and SVGAGI. Trimming shortened V by 0 bases and J by 6 bases, and 12 bases separated the two germline ends. The CDR3 contains 14 residues. The CDR3 region has the DNA TGTGCCAGCAGTTACTCCACAGGTTTGGTCGAGCAGTACTTC. Amino acid sequence: CASSYSTGLVEQYF.

The J gene is TRBJ1-1, the V gene TRBV7-6; D might be TRBD1 (6 bases). The CDR3 is 14 amino acids. V was clipped by 4 bases and J by 5 bases, with 14 bases between them. The germline CDR1 and CDR2 sequences are SGHVS and FNYEAQ. This chain's CDR3 is CASSSDEGVTEAFF. The CDR3 DNA sequence: TGTGCCAGCAGCTCAGACGAGGGGGTTACTGAAGCTTTCTTT.

V usage is TRBV7-9 and J usage is TRBJ2-3; TRBD1 matches at 9 bases. The CDR3 has 14 amino acids. Germline V gene lookup returns CDR1 SEHNR and CDR2 FQNEAQ (reference sequence). The V segment lost 4 bases and the J segment 6 bases; nucleotides outside the gene matches: 5. The CDR3 nucleotides read TGTGCCAGCAGCTGGGGACAGGGAGGCGATACGCAGTATTTT. Translating it yields CASSWGQGGDTQYF. The full variable domain, rest sourced from reference TRBV7-9 and TRBJ2-3, is DTGVSQNPRHKITKRGQNVTFRCDPISEHNRLYWYRQTLGQGPEFLTYFQNEAQLEKSRLLSDRFSAERPKGSFSTLEIQRTEQGDSAMYLCASSWGQGGDTQYFGPGTRLTVL.

The CDR3 DNA sequence: TGTGCCAGCAGCTTACTAGCGGGAACCGACTCCTACAATGAGCAGTTCTTC. Translating gives CASSLLAGTDSYNEQFF. The rearrangement uses TRBV7-9 and TRBJ2-1; TRBD2 matches at 9 bases. From germline, CDR1 is SEHNR and CDR2 FQNEAQ (reference sequence). V gave up 2 bases and J gave up 0 bases; unmatched junction bases: 5. The CDR3 is 17 amino acids.

J is TRBJ1-4 and V is TRBV24-1; TRBD1 is a possible D gene (6 bases). Trimming pared 3 bases from V and 13 bases from J, leaving 14 bases between. The V gene's germline CDR1 is KGHDR and CDR2 SFDVKD. The CDR3 consists of 13 residues. As DNA, the CDR3 is TGTGCCACCAGTGATGAGTGGGGGCTCGCACTGTTTTTT. Encoded protein: CATSDEWGLALFF.

The chain couples TRBV6-1 to TRBJ2-7, with TRBD2 identical over 7 bases. This CDR3 is 16 amino acids long. The ends lost 2 bases at V and 7 bases at J; junction bases unmatched: 14. CDR1 and CDR2 from the germline V gene are MNHNS and SASEGT. DNA of the CDR3: TGTGCCAGCAGTGAAAACCCGGGACTAACCTTCGGGGAGCAGTACTTC. Protein sequence: CASSENPGLTFGEQYF.

In this sample, this clone turned up once. The chain couples TRBV27 to TRBJ2-7; TRBD2 matches 7 bases. CDR3 length: 14 amino acids. V trimming: 3 bases; J trimming: 2 bases; junction bases outside the gene matches: 4. CDR1 is MNHEY, CDR2 SMNVEV, per germline (reference sequence). CDR3 sequence (DNA): TGTGCCAGCAGTTTTCTAGCGGCCCCCTACGAGCAGTACTTC. Its protein is CASSFLAAPYEQYF.

The chain couples TRBV24-1 to TRBJ2-5; the D is unclear. V dropped 1 base and J dropped 11 bases, with 7 bases sitting between them. This CDR3 spans 11 amino acids. Germline CDR1 KGHDR, CDR2 SFDVKD. The CDR3 is CATSDLSRQYF. In DNA form, the CDR3 reads TGTGCCACCAGTGATTTATCACGGCAGTACTTC.

The chain employs TRBV28 and TRBJ2-7, with unresolved D. The V and J ends lost 10 bases and 3 bases respectively, with 16 bases between them. Germline V lookup: CDR1 MDHEN, CDR2 SYDVKM. The CDR3 length is 13 residues. CDR3 DNA sequence: TGTGCCACTCAGATACCCGGGTTCTACGAGCAGTACTTC. This codes for CATQIPGFYEQYF.

This chain joins TRBV5-1 and TRBJ2-7; TRBD1 is a possible D gene (5 bases). Germline values: CDR1 SGHRS, CDR2 YFSETQ. Trimming left V 2 bases short and J 0 bases short, with 12 bases between. The CDR3 runs 15 residues. CDR3 sequence (DNA): TGCGCCAGCAGCTTTCAGGGTCCCTCCTCCTACGAGCAGTACTTC. It codes for CASSFQGPSSYEQYF. The variable domain in full, completed from reference TRBV5-1 and TRBJ2-7, reads KAGVTQTPRYLIKTRGQQVTLSCSPISGHRSVSWYQQTPGQGLQFLFEYFSETQRNKGNFPGRFSGRQFSNSRSEMNVSTLELGDSALYLCASSFQGPSSYEQYFGPGTRLTVT.

This chain joins TRBV19 and TRBJ2-1, with TRBD2 matching 8 bases. The trim removed 3 bases at V and 6 bases at J, leaving 7 bases unmatched. Germline assignment: CDR1 LNHDA and CDR2 SQIVND (reference sequence). This CDR3 region has 15 residues. CDR3 coding DNA: TGTGCCAGTAGTATTGTGGGGACTAGAGGCAATGAGCAGTTCTTC. Translating gives CASSIVGTRGNEQFF.

The chain has TRBV11-2 and TRBJ1-3; D not certain. The CDR3 consists of 13 residues. Germline-derived CDR1 and CDR2 are SGHAT and FQNNGV. V was trimmed by 3 bases and J by 7 bases, leaving 10 bases between them. This CDR3 reads CASSLAGGNTIYF. The CDR3 DNA is TGTGCCAGCAGCTTGGCAGGAGGGAACACCATATATTTT.

This clone was detected a few times. The chain has TRBV7-2 and TRBJ2-1; the match to TRBD1 covers 7 bases. Germline V gene lookup returns CDR1 SGHTA and CDR2 FQGNSA. This CDR3 has 15 residues. Trimming at V came to 1 base and at J to 3 bases, leaving 3 bases not matched to a gene. CDR3 DNA: TGTGCCAGCAGCTTAGACTCAGGGGGCTACAATGAGCAGTTCTTC. Translating it yields CASSLDSGGYNEQFF. The whole variable domain, remainder taken from reference TRBV7-2 and TRBJ2-1, is GAGVSQSPSNKVTEKGKDVELRCDPISGHTALYWYRQSLGQGLEFLIYFQGNSAPDKSGLPSDRFSAERTGGSVSTLTIQRTQQEDSAVYLCASSLDSGGYNEQFFGPGTRLTVL.

The chain is built from TRBV19 and TRBJ2-3, with 9 bases that match TRBD2. The CDR3 consists of 15 residues. Germline V CDR1 and CDR2: LNHDA, SQIVND (reference sequence). The V and J ends lost 11 bases and 3 bases, in that order; junction bases with no gene match: 12. CDR3 in amino acids: CASSPGTSMTDTQYF. The CDR3 DNA reads as TGTGCCTCCTCACCCGGGACTAGCATGACAGATACGCAGTATTTT.